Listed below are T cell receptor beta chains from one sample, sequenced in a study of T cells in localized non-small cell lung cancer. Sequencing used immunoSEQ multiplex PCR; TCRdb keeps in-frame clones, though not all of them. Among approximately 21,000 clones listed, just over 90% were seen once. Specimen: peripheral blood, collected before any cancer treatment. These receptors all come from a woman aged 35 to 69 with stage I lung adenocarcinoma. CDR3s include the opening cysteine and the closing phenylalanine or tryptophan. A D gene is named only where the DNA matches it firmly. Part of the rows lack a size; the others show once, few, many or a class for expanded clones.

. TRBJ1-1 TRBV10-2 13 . CASSAQGITEAFF TGCGCCAGCAGTGCGCAGGGGATCACTGAAGCTTTCTTT
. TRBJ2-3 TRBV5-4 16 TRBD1 CASSLEGGQGDDTQYF TGTGCCAGCAGCTTGGAGGGGGGACAGGGAGACGATACGCAGTATTTT
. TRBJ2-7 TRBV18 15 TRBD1 CASSPPGTASYEQYF TGTGCCAGCTCACCACCGGGGACAGCCTCCTACGAGCAGTACTTC
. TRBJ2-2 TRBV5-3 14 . CARSPHVYTGELFF TGTGCCAGAAGCCCGCATGTATACACCGGGGAGCTGTTTTTT
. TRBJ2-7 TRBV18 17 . CASSPLPRQATNYEQYF TGTGCCAGCTCACCACTCCCCAGACAGGCTACGAACTACGAGCAGTACTTC
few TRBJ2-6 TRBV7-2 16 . CASSFDRTSGANVLTF TGTGCCAGCAGCTTCGACAGGACCTCTGGGGCCAACGTCCTGACTTTC
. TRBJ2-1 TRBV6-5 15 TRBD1 CASRPSRDRGNEQFF TGTGCCAGCAGGCCTAGCCGGGACAGGGGCAATGAGCAGTTCTTC
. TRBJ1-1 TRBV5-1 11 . CASSSDTEAFF TGCGCCAGCAGCTCTGACACTGAAGCTTTCTTT
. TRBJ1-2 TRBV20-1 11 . CSARFVRGYTF TGCAGTGCTAGGTTCGTTAGGGGCTACACCTTC
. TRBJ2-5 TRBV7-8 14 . CASSRGRGQETQYF TGTGCCAGCAGCCGGGGGCGGGGCCAAGAGACCCAGTACTTC
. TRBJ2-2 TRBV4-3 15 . CASSQGRVNTGELFF TGCGCCAGCAGCCAAGGGCGGGTCAACACCGGGGAGCTGTTTTTT
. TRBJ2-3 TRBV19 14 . CASSITDRTDTQYF TGTGCCAGTAGTATAACTGACCGCACAGATACGCAGTATTTT